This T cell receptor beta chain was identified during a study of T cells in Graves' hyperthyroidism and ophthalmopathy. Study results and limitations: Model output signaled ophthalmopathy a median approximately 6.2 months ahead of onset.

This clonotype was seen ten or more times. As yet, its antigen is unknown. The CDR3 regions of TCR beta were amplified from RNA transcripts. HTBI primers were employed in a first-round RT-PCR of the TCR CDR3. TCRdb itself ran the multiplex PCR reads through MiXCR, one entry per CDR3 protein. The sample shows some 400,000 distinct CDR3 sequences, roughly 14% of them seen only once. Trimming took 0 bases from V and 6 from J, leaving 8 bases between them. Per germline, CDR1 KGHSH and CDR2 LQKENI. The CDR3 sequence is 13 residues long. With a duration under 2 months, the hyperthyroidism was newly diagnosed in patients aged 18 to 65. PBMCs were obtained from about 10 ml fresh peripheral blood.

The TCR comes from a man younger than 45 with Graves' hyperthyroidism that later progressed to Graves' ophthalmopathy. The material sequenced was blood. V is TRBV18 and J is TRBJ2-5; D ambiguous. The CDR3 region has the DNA TGTGCCAGCTCACCACCAGGGCAAAAGACCCAGTACTTC. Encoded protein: CASSPPGQKTQYF.